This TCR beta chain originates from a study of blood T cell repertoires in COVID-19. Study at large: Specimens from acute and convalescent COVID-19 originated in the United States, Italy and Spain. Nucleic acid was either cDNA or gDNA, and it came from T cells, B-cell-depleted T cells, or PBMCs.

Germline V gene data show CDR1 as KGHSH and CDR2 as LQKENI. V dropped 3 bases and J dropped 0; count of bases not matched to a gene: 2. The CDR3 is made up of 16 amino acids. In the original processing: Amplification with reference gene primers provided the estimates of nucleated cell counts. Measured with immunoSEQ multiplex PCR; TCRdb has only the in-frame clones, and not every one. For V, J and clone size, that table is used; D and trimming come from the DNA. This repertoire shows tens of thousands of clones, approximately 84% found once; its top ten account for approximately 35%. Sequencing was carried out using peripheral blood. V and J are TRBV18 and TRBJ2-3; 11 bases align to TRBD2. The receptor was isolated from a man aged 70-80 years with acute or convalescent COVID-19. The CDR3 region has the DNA TGTGCCAGCTCACCGCTAGCGGGAGGAAGCACAGATACGCAGTATTTT. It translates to CASSPLAGGSTDTQYF.